Below, one T cell receptor (beta chain) is given with its context. Its recognized antigen is unknown. The sample holds no much larger clone one base away, and base qualities are not on file. This entry belongs to a study of cytomegalovirus exposure and HLA in healthy donors (dated by TCRdb to 2017 to 2019). Turning to the overall study: An earlier analysis of roughly 500 of the donors reported over 250 Gb of sequence data and 90 million to 120 million unique TCR beta sequences obtained from roughly 180 million T cells. An early release that covered more than 550 HLA-typed donors contained about 290 gigabases of sequencing data and 70 million to 100 million unique TCR sequences. The genetic ancestry cluster associated with self-reported Caucasian donors included over 65% of the roughly 400 genotyped donors. The study aimed to test whether cataloging public T cell receptors could reveal signatures of past pathogen exposure. The T cell repertoires of several hundred subjects were profiled by immunosequencing and related to cytomegalovirus serostatus. Along with the approximately 700-subject first cohort, a separate validation cohort of around 110 different subjects was used. To predict cytomegalovirus infection status, the study combined high-throughput TCR immunosequencing, statistical association of individual TCRs with disease status, and machine learning. In a later analysis, previously published TCR beta repertoires from 666 donors were re-analyzed and high-resolution HLA genotyping was added so that TCR occurrence patterns could be studied. Rather than drawing on any new phenotypic data, the later analysis identified candidate immune exposures from TCR beta sequences and the way those sequences occurred across donors. An earlier analysis of approximately 640 of the donors applied high-throughput TCR beta sequencing to assess whether each TCR beta V gene segment acted as functional or pseudogenic. Donor age, sex, ethnicity and CMV serostatus were compiled alongside the repertoire data. A later genetic analysis took genome-wide SNP genotypes for about 65% of the roughly 670 donors and used that subset as a discovery cohort. All discovery cohort repertoires had been generated using a single sequencing platform. Class I and class II HLA loci were covered by the typing at four-digit resolution. Typing coverage varied by locus: about 620-630 donors for A, B, C, DRB1 and DQB1; approximately 520 for DQA1; more than 600 for DPA1; approximately 490 for DPB1. Roughly 5 DR-DQ haplotypes were handled as single units for association and clustering, since linkage in the cohort was strong. On average, 235,054 unique TCR beta nucleotide sequences were sequenced per donor among about 400 genotyped donors of the cohort, with roughly 18% of those sequences being non-productive.

A distance of 16 bases separates the germline ends of V and J, which lose 7 bases and 7 bases respectively. The CDR3 spans 14 residues, from the cysteine through the phenylalanine. Solely the CDR3 DNA is kept, with 42 bases framed from the first base. Reading the germline V gene gives CDR1 MGHDK and CDR2 SYGVNS. Summary of the overall study and its limitations: In a later genetic analysis, fewer N-insertions in productive TCRs were reported among donors in an Asian-associated ancestry cluster than the approximately 670-donor mean. The classifier was reported to diagnose cytomegalovirus status with high specificity and sensitivity in both the original cohort and the validation cohort. In a later analysis, most CMV-associated TCR beta chains were found to appear HLA-restricted, with HLA associations seemingly driven largely by CMV exposure. When HLA alleles, especially DR and DQ, strongly co-occurred, TCR associations were difficult to assign to individual alleles. The 87-base-pair reads could not distinguish some IMGT-functional V segments, including TRBV6-2 and TRBV6-3, so those segments were excluded. A further reported finding was that TCR beta sequences accurately predicted the HLA-A and HLA-B alleles for most subjects in the first cohort. In vitro tests confirmed that a few of the cytomegalovirus-associated TCR beta chains recognize cytomegalovirus antigens. The earlier analysis of approximately 560 of the donors excluded 15 to 20 rarely observed V segments, including chromosome 9 orphons, because counts were too low. Because HLA typing was missing for some donors at each locus, association tests included only the typed subset. Most TCR sequences were observed very rarely across donors, whereas some public TCRs were present in many individuals. In a later analysis, several top co-occurrence clusters were reported to appear linked to parvovirus B19, influenza, CMV and Epstein-Barr virus. According to the authors, the approach could potentially be generalized to other disease states and immunological phenotypes. Specific HLA alleles were associated with 16,951 TCR beta sequences at a false discovery rate of 0.05 in a later analysis. In an earlier analysis of roughly 500 of the donors, most TCR beta V segments appeared in productive rearrangements about 87% or about 30% of the time, broadly matching IMGT annotations. This cohort had only TCR beta chains sequenced, and the lack of alpha or paired-chain data limited which features could be detected. In a later analysis, HLA-associated TCR beta chains showed more clonal expansion and lower generation probabilities than non-associated chains that were equally common. Linkage disequilibrium might explain the correlated functional status among segregating V segments, but an unknown experimental factor could not be ruled out. The study listed 150 to 200 TCR beta chains as associated with cytomegalovirus. A later genetic analysis associated a missense DCLRE1C variant with V-gene and J-gene trimming of TCR beta chains, and an independent cohort replicated the association. A cluster of highly shared sequence variants was judged likely to represent a technical artifact of the sequencing pipeline. Immune exposure information for the cohort was limited to CMV serostatus. The presence/absence analyses assumed that sequencing depth was roughly uniform across donors, and that assumption may not be true. In a later analysis, the rate of TCR association differed among HLA loci, with DRB1 alleles having the most associated TCRs and HLA-C alleles having the fewest.

The cohort consisted of 600 to 750 healthy bone marrow donors. Cohort members were all nominally healthy when sampled, although unrecorded immune exposures were likely present. The donor tested CMV seronegative and was one of the 352 seronegative cohort members. A peripheral blood sample was collected from each donor, and TCR beta sequencing was performed on peripheral blood mononuclear cells. The Qiagen DNeasy Blood Extraction Kit was used to extract genomic DNA from the blood cell samples. The method behind the library was the immunoSEQ multiplex PCR assay. For the multiplex PCR, a mixture combining 60 forward primers for TCR Vbeta segments and 13 reverse primers for TCR Jbeta segments was used. A multiplex PCR assay on genomic DNA amplified the CDR3 region of rearranged TCR beta genes. On the Illumina HiSeq System, the amplified TCR beta libraries were sequenced as 87-base-pair reads. The authors processed their data as follows. In a later analysis, about 80 million unique TCR beta chains were counted across the approximately 640 repertoires, and roughly 11 million of these chains were shared by at least two donors. Raw reads were error-corrected and collapsed into unique sequences by a nearest-neighbor algorithm in which closely related sequences were merged to remove PCR and sequencing errors. V, D and J gene segments were assigned by aligning CDR3 sequences to IMGT reference sequences. For a sequence to be retained, at least a six-nucleotide match to both a V gene segment and a J gene segment was required. A rearrangement counted as productive if the CDR3 had no stop codons and remained in frame with V and J, and every other rearrangement counted as non-productive. Following IMGT convention, CDR3 was defined as the stretch from the second conserved V-encoded cysteine up to the conserved J-encoded phenylalanine. Sequences without an unambiguous match to a single V gene segment were excluded from the earlier analysis of over 500 of the donors. An earlier analysis of 500 to 700 of the donors classified V segments as functional when productive rearrangements were above 56.7% and as segregating when the standard deviation between donors was above 5%. A statistical classification framework was developed to diagnose cytomegalovirus status using the catalog of TCR beta chain sequences. In a later analysis, TCR nucleotide sequences were compared against IMGT/GENE-DB human TR gene sequences so that V and J genes could be assigned. Using the TCRdist pipeline, a later analysis assigned CDR3 sequences along with most-parsimonious VDJ recombination scenarios. A later analysis defined each TCR beta chain by its CDR3 amino acid sequence plus V-gene family, and excluded reads lacking a unique V-gene family. In a later analysis, around 600 highly shared, low-generation-probability nucleotide sequences were removed to address suspected cross-contamination and a sequencing artifact. For each public chain, a later analysis derived a clonal expansion index from normalized ranks of inferred template counts within each repertoire. In a later analysis, generation probabilities were computed using a VDJ recombination model fitted to out-of-frame rearrangements, and the results were checked against IGoR. In a later analysis, hypergeometric tests were used to score TCR-TCR, TCR-HLA and TCR-CMV co-occurrence, with a repertoire-size bias correction applied to TCR pairs. To estimate false discovery rates, a later analysis permuted the HLA or CMV assignments 20 times. In a later analysis, co-occurring TCRs were grouped with DBSCAN, and TCRdist sequence similarity was added when clustering was performed within HLA-allele-positive subsets. For co-occurrence clustering, repertoires with fewer than 30,000 or more than 120,000 public chains were excluded, along with 5 or 6 repertoires with anomalous nucleotide sharing. TCRdb obtained this table from immuneACCESS and retained in-frame rearrangements with V and J assigned. These tables miss some clones; where compared with another copy, unresolved V genes account for less than half of the shortfall, and the remainder is unexplained. That table gives V, J and clone size, and the DNA gave D and trimming. Across this sample there are 200,000 to 250,000 clones, with just under 85% seen only once. The ten most abundant clones make up 0.58% of the sample.

This sequence uses TRBV25-1 and TRBJ2-2; possibly the D gene is TRBD2, per 5 matching bases. Sequencing was done on a sample of PBMCs. The source is a woman aged 40-49 years in good health and CMV-seronegative. The sequenced DNA is TGTGCCAGCACAAAGACCCCCCGGGGCGGGGAGCTGTTTTTT. Its coded protein is CASTKTPRGGELFF.